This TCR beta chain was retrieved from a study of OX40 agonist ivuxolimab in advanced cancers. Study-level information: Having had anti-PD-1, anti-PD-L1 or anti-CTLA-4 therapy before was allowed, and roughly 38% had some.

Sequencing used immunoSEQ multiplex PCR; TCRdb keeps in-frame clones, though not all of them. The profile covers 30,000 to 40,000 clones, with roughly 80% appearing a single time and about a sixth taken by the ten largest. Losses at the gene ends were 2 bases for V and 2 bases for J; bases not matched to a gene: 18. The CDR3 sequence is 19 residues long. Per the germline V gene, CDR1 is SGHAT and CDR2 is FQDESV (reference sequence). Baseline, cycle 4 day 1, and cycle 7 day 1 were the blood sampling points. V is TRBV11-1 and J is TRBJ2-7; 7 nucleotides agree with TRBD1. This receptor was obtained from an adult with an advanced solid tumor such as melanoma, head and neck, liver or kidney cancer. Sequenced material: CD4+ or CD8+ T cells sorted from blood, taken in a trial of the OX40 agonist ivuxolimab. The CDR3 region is CASSLHRGTGAFLTYEQYF. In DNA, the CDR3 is TGTGCCAGCAGCTTACATCGAGGTACAGGGGCCTTTCTCACCTACGAGCAGTACTTC.